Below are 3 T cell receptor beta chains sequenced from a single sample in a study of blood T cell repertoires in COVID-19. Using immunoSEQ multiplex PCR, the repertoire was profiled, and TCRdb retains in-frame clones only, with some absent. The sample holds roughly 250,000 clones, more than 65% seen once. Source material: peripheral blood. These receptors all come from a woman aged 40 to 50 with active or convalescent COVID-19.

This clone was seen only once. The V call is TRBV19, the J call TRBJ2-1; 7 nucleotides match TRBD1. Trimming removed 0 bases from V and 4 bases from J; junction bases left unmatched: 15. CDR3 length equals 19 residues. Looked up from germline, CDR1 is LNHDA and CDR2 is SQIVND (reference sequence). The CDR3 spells CASSIERGGDGLGYNEQFF. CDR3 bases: TGTGCCAGTAGTATAGAGAGAGGGGGCGATGGTTTAGGGTACAATGAGCAGTTCTTC.

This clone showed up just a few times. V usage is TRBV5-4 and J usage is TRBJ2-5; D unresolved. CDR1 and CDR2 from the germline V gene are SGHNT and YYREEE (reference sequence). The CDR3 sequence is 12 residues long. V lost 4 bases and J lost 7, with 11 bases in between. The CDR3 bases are TGTGCCAGCAGCCCCGAATCCGGGACCCAGTACTTC. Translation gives CASSPESGTQYF.

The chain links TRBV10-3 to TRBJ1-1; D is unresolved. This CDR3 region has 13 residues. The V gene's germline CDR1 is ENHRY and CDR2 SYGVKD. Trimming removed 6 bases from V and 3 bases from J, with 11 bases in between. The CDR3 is CAIRRSRDTEAFF. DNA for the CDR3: TGTGCCATCAGACGGTCCCGAGACACTGAAGCTTTCTTT.